The source of this T cell receptor (beta chain) is a study of blood T cell repertoires in COVID-19. Study information: Acute and convalescent COVID-19 specimens originated in the United States, Italy and Spain. T cells, B-cell-depleted T cells, or PBMCs provided the cDNA or gDNA that served as material.

CDR3 length: 16 amino acids. V gave up 4 bases and J gave up 6 bases, with 19 bases separating them. CDR1 is LGHDT, CDR2 YNNKEL, per germline (reference sequence). In the study's own analysis: Scientists estimated how many nucleated cells there were by amplifying reference gene primers. Assay: immunoSEQ multiplex PCR; the TCRdb copy retains only in-frame clones and omits some. Clonal size and the V and J genes are those of that table, whereas D and trimming came from the DNA. Of roughly 190,000 clones in the sample, roughly 85% are singletons; the top ten hold roughly 21%. The sequenced sample was peripheral blood. The chain links TRBV3-1 (or the pseudogene TRBV3-2) to TRBJ1-5, with a weak D call TRBD1 (5 bases). The receptor was isolated from a man between 60 and 70 years old with active or convalescent COVID-19. CDR3 in amino acids: CASSPGTGGAPQPQHF. CDR3 DNA sequence: TGTGCCAGCAGCCCCGGGACCGGCGGGGCTCCTCAGCCCCAGCATTTT.